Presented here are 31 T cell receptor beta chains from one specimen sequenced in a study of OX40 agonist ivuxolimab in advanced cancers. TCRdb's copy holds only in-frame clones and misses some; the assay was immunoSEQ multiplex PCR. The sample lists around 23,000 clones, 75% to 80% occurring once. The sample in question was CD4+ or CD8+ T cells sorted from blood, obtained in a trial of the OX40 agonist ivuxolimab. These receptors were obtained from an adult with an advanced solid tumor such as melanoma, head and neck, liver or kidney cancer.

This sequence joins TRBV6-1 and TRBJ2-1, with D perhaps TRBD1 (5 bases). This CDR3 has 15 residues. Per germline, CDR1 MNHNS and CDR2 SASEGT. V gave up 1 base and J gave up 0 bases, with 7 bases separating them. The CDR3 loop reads CASSEDRSSYNEQFF. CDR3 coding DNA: TGTGCCAGCAGTGAAGACAGGAGCTCCTACAATGAGCAGTTCTTC.

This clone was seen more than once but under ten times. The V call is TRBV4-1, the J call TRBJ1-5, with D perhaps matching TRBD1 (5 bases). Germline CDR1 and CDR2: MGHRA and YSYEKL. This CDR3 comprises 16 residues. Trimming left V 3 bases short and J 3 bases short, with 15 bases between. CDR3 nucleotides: TGCGCCAGCAGCCACACAACATGGGACTTCAATCAGCCCCAGCATTTT. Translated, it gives CASSHTTWDFNQPQHF.

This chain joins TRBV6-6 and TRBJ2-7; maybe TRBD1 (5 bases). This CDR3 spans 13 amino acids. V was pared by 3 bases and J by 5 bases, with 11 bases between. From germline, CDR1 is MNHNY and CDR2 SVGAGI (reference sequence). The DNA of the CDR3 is TGTGCCAGCAGTTATACCAGGGATAACGAGCAGTACTTC. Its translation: CASSYTRDNEQYF.

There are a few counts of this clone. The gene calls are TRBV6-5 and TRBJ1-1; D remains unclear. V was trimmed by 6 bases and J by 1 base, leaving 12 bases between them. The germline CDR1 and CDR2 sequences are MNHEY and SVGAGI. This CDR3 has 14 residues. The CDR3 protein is CASRLSAANTEAFF. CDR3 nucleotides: TGTGCCAGCAGGCTCTCTGCGGCGAACACTGAAGCTTTCTTT.

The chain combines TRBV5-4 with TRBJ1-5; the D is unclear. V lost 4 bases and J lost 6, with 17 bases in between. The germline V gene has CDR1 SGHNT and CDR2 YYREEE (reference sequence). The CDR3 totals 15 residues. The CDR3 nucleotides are TGTGCCAGCAGCCAAGGCTCCGGGTTGGGTCAGCCCCAGCATTTT. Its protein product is CASSQGSGLGQPQHF.

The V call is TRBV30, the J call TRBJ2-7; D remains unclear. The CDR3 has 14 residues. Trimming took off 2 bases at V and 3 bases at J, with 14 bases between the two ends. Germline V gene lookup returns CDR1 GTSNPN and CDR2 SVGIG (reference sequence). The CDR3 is CAWSPPGPNYEQYF. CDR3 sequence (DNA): TGTGCCTGGAGTCCCCCGGGTCCTAACTACGAGCAGTACTTC.

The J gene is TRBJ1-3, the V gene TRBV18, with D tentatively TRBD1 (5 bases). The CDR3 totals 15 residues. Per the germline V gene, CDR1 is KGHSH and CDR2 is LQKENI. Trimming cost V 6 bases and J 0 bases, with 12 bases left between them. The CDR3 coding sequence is TGTGCCAGCTCGTTCTCGGGGGGCTCTGGAAACACCATATATTTT. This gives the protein CASSFSGGSGNTIYF.

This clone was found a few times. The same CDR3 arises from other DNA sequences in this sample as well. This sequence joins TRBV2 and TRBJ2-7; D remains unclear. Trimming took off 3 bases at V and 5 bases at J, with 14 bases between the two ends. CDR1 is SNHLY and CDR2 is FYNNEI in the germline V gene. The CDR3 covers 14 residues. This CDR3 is CASSDGVGRNEQYF. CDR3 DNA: TGTGCCAGCAGTGATGGGGTGGGTCGCAACGAGCAGTACTTC.

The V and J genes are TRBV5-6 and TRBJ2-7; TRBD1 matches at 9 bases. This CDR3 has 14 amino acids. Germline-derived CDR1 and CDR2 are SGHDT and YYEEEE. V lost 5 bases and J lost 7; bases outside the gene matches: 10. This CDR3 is CASRTSPTGGEQYF. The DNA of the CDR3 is TGTGCCAGCAGGACAAGCCCGACAGGGGGAGAGCAGTACTTC. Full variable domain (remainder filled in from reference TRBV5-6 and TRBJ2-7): DAGVTQSPTHLIKTRGQQVTLRCSPKSGHDTVSWYQQALGQGPQFIFQYYEEEERQRGNFPDRFSGHQFPNYSSELNVNALLLGDSALYLCASRTSPTGGEQYFGPGTRLTVT.

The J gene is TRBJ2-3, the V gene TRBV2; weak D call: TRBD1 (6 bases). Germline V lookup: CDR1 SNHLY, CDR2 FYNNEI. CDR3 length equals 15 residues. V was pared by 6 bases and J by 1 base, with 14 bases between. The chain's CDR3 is CASSDGAGGTDTQYF. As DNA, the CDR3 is TGTGCCAGCAGCGACGGGGCAGGGGGCACAGATACGCAGTATTTT.

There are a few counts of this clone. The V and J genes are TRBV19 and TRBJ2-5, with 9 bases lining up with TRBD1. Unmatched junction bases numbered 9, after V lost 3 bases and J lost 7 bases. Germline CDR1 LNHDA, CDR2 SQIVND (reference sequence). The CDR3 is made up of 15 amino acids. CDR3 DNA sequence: TGTGCCAGTAGTATCGGGGGGACAGGGAAGGGGACCCAGTACTTC. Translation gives CASSIGGTGKGTQYF.

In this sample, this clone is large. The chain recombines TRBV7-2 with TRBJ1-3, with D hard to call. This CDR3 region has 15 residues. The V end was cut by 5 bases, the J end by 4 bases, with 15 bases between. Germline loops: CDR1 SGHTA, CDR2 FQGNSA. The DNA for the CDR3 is TGTGCCAGCAGCCCTTTGGCAGGTTACGGAAACACCATATATTTT. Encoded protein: CASSPLAGYGNTIYF.

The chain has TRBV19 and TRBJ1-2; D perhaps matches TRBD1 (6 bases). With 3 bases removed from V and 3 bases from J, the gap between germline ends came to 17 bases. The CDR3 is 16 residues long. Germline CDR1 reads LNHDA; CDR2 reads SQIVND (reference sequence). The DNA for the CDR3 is TGTGCCAGTAGTATCAAGGCGCGGACAGCTGACTATGGCTACACCTTC. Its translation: CASSIKARTADYGYTF.

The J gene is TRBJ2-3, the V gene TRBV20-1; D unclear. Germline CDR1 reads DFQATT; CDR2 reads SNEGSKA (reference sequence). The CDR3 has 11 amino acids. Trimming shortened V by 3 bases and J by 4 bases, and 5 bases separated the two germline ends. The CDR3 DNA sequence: TGCAGTGCTAGCGGGTCAGATACGCAGTATTTT. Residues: CSASGSDTQYF.

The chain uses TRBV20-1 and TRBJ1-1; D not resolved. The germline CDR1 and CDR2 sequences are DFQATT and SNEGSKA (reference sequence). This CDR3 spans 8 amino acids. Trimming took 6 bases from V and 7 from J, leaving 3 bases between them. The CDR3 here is CSAGEAFF. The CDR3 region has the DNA TGCAGTGCGGGTGAAGCTTTCTTT.

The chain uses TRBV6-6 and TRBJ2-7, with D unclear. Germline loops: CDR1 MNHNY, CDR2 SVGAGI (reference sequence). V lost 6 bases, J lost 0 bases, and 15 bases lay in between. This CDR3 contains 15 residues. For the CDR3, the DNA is TGTGCCAGCAGGACCGTGGGGATTCCCTCCTACGAGCAGTACTTC. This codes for CASRTVGIPSYEQYF.

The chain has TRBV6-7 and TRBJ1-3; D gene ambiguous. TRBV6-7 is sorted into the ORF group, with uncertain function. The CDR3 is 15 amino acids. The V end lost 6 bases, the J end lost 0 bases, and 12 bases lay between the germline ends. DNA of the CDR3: TGTGCCAGCAGAACCCCCAACGTCTCTGGAAACACCATATATTTT. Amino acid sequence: CASRTPNVSGNTIYF.

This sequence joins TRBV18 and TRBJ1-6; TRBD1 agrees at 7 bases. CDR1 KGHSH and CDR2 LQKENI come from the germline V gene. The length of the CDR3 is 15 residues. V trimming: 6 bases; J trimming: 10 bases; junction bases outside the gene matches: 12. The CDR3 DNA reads TGTGCCAGCTCCCAGATACAGGGGAAAGTATCACCCCTCCACTTT. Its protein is CASSQIQGKVSPLHF.

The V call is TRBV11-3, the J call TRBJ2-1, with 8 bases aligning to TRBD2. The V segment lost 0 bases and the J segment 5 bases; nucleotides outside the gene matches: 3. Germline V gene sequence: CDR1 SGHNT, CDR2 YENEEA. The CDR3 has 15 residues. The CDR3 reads CASSLEAGAHNEQFF. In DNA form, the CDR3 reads TGTGCCAGCAGCTTAGAAGCGGGAGCCCACAATGAGCAGTTCTTC.

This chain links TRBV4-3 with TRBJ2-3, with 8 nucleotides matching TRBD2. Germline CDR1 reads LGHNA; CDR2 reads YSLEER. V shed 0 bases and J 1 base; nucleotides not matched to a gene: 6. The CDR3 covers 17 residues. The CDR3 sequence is CASSQEGTSGGTDTQYF. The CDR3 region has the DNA TGCGCCAGCAGCCAAGAAGGCACTAGCGGAGGCACAGATACGCAGTATTTT.

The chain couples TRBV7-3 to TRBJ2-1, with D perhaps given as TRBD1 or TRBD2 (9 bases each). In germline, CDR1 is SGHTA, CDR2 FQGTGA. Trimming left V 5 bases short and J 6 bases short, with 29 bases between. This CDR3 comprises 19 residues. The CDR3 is CASSQGAAGGTGRINEQFF. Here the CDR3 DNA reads TGTGCCAGCAGCCAAGGGGCGGCGGGAGGGACAGGGAGGATCAATGAGCAGTTCTTC.

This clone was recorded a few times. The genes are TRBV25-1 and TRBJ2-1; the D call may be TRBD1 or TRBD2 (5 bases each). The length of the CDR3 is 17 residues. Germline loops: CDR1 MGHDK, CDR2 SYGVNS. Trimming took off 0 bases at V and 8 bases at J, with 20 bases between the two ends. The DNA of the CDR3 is TGTGCCAGCAGTGAATATGGATTTGGGGACCTATCCGATGAGCAGTTCTTC. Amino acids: CASSEYGFGDLSDEQFF. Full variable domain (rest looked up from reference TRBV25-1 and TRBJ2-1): EADIYQTPRYLVIGTGKKITLECSQTMGHDKMYWYQQDPGMELHLIHYSYGVNSTEKGDLSSESTVSRIRTEHFPLTLESARPSHTSQYLCASSEYGFGDLSDEQFFGPGTRLTVL.

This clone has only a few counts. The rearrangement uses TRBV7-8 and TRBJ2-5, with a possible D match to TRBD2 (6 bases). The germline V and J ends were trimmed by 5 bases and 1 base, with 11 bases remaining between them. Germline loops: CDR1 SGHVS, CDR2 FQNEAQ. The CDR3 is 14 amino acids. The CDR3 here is CASSRTSPQETQYF. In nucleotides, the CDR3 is TGTGCCAGCAGCAGAACTAGCCCCCAAGAGACCCAGTACTTC.

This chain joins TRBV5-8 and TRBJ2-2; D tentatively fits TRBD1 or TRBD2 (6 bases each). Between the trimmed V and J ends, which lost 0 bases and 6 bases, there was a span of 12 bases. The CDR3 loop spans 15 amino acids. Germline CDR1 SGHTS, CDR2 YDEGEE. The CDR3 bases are TGTGCCAGCAGCTTGGAGCACAGGGAGGCCGGGGAGCTGTTTTTT. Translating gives CASSLEHREAGELFF.

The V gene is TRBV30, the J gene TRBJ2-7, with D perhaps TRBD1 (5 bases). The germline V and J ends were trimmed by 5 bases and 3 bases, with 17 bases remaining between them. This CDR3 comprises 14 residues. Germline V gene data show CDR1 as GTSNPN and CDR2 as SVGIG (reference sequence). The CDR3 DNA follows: TGTGCCTGGGGGCCTGGGGCCGCGGACTACGAGCAGTACTTC. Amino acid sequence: CAWGPGAADYEQYF.

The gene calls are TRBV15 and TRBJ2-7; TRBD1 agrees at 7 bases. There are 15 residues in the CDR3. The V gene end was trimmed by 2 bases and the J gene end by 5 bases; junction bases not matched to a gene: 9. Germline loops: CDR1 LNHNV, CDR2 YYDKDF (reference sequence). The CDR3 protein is CATSRSDRVFNEQYF. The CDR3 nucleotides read TGTGCCACCAGCAGATCCGACAGGGTGTTCAACGAGCAGTACTTC.

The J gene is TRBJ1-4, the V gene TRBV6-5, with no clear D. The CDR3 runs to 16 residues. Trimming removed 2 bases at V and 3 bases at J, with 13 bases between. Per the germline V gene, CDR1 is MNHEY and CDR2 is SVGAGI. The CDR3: CASSYGVFGSNEKLFF. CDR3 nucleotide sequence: TGTGCCAGCAGTTACGGGGTCTTCGGGTCTAATGAAAAACTGTTTTTT.

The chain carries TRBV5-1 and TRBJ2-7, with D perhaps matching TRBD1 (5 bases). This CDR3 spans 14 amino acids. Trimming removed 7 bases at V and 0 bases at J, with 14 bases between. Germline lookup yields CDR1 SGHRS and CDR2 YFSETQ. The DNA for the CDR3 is TGCGCCAGCCAGTGGGGCTCCAGCTCCTACGAGCAGTACTTC. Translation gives CASQWGSSSYEQYF.

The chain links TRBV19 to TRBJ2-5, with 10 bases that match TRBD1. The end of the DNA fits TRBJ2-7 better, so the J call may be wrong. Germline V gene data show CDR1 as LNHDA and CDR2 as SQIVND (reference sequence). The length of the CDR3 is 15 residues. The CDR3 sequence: CASSARQGAVGEQYF. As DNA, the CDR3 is TGTGCCAGTAGTGCACGACAGGGGGCCGTGGGCGAGCAGTACTTC.

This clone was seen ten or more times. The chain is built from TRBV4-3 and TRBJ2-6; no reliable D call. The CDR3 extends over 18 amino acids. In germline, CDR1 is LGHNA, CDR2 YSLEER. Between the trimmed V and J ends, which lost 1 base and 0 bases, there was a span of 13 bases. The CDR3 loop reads CASSQGRRHLSGANVLTF. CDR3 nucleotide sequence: TGCGCCAGCAGCCAAGGTCGTCGACACCTCTCTGGGGCCAACGTCCTGACTTTC.

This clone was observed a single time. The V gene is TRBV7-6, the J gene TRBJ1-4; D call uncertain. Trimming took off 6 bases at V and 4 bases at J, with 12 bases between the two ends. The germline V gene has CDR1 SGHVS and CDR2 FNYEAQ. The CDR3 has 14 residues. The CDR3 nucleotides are TGTGCCAGCAGTTTGAGGGCGGTTAATGAAAAACTGTTTTTT. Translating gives CASSLRAVNEKLFF. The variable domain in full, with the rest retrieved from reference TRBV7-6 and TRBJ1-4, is GAGVSQSPRYKVTKRGQDVALRCDPISGHVSLYWYRQALGQGPEFLTYFNYEAQQDKSGLPNDRFSAERPEGSISTLTIQRTEQRDSAMYRCASSLRAVNEKLFFGSGTQLSVL.